Reported below is one T cell receptor (beta chain). The target antigen is unknown. The CDR3 extends over 14 amino acids. The ends were cut back, 8 bases at V and 2 bases at J, with 14 bases in the middle. CDR1 is MDHEN, CDR2 SYDVKM, per germline. These data come from a study of beta chain features in type 1 diabetes. Broader study findings: Relative to healthy donors, patients appeared to have naive, central memory and Treg TCRB repertoires that were more similar.

The authors took one heparinised blood draw, averaging around 120 mL, from each donor. What was sequenced were expressed TCRB transcripts, since all of the isolated RNA had been reverse transcribed. Naive, central memory and regulatory T cell samples averaged about 3.4 million reads. Here immunoSEQ multiplex PCR was the method, and the copy in TCRdb shows in-frame clones only, minus some. This sample has 900,000 or so clones; 15% to 20% occur once, and the top ten carry 0.02% to 0.025%. The chain couples TRBV28 to TRBJ2-3; D unresolved. Material: naive CD4+ T cells from blood. The TCR was taken from a young woman in good health. CDR3 bases: TGTGCCAGCCTGGGGTCATACAACACAGATACGCAGTATTTT. This codes for CASLGSYNTDTQYF.